Following are 30 T cell receptor beta chains from one sample sequenced in a study of tumor and adjacent non-tumor tissue in lung cancer. RNA was extracted from bulk tissue without any cell sorting. The library came from three nested PCR rounds adapted from ARM-PCR protocols. TCRdb analysed the multiplex PCR reads with MiXCR anew, one entry per CDR3 protein. This sample yields under 250,000 distinct CDR3 sequences, of which 71% are seen a single time; about 25% belongs to the top ten. Sequenced sample: lung tumor tissue. These receptors all stem from a man in his sixties with non-small cell lung cancer.

As to this clonotype: Just one base apart from a much larger clone, this may be a read error. The chain has TRBV12-3 or TRBV12-4 and TRBJ2-3; a weak D match, TRBD2 (5 bases). V lost 3 bases to trimming and J lost 1 base, with 11 bases between them. The CDR3 runs 15 residues. CDR3 bases: TGTGCCAGCAGTTTCTCAACGAGGGGCACAGATACGCAGTATTTT. It translates to CASSFSTRGTDTQYF.

As to this clonotype: The junction and the germline gene differ at one end; a read error may be behind it. The chain is built from TRBV7-9 and TRBJ2-7, with TRBD1 identical over 7 bases. CDR1 is SEHNR and CDR2 is FQNEAQ in the germline V gene (reference sequence). The CDR3 has 15 amino acids. The CDR3 is CASSSGQLSSYEHYF. In DNA form, the CDR3 reads TGTGCCAGCAGCTCGGGACAGTTGTCCTCCTACGAGCACTACTTC. The entire variable domain, with the rest obtained from reference TRBV7-9 and TRBJ2-7, is as follows: DTGVSQNPRHKITKRGQNVTFRCDPISEHNRLYWYRQTLGQGPEFLTYFQNEAQLEKSRLLSDRFSAERPKGSFSTLEIQRTEQGDSAMYLCASSSGQLSSYEHYFGPGTRLTVT.

Regarding this clonotype: A much larger clone lies a single base off, so this may be a read error. The chain combines TRBV5-4 with TRBJ2-3; D possibly corresponds to TRBD1 (6 bases). CDR3 length equals 14 residues. Germline CDR1 reads SGHNT; CDR2 reads YYREEE (reference sequence). CDR3 residues: CASSLRGSTDTHYF. Here the CDR3 DNA reads TGTGCCAGCAGCTTGAGGGGGAGCACAGATACGCACTATTTT.

Concerning this clonotype itself: A read error may account for a junction end that differs from germline. The J gene is TRBJ2-1, the V gene TRBV20-1; 10 bases are shared with TRBD2. This CDR3 region has 15 residues. Germline V gives CDR1 DFQATT, CDR2 SNEGSKA (reference sequence). The CDR3 nucleotides are TGCAATGCTCCGGGGTCTAGCGGGAGTTACTATGAGCAGTTCTTC. This gives the protein CNAPGSSGSYYEQFF.

The chain links TRBV12-3 or TRBV12-4 to TRBJ1-3; D is unresolved. V lost 3 bases and J 0 bases, leaving 12 bases between the germline ends. CDR3 length: 16 residues. CDR3 nucleotides: TGTGCCAGCAGTTTCTCCGGGAGGCGCTCTGGAAACACCATATATTTT. Translated, it gives CASSFSGRRSGNTIYF.

The chain uses TRBV4-3 and TRBJ2-3, with TRBD2 identical over 11 bases. Germline values: CDR1 LGHNA, CDR2 YSLEER. Trimming took 3 bases from V and 4 from J; bases not matched to a gene: 9. The CDR3 extends over 17 amino acids. The CDR3 DNA sequence: TGCGCCAGCAGCCAGGACATAGCGGGAGGGCTGGCAGATACGCAGTATTTT. Its translation: CASSQDIAGGLADTQYF.

CDR3 region: CSARRGASGDGAQYF. In DNA, the CDR3 is TGCAGTGCTAGAAGGGGGGCTAGCGGGGATGGTGCGCAGTATTTT. The genes are TRBV20-1 and TRBJ2-3, with TRBD2 identical over 9 bases. CDR1 is DFQATT, CDR2 SNEGSKA, per germline (reference sequence). The CDR3 runs 15 residues. V shed 2 bases and J 10 bases; nucleotides not matched to a gene: 13.

In this sample, this clonotype turned up once. An end of the junction does not agree with germline; a read error may underlie this. The chain recombines TRBV12-3 or TRBV12-4 with TRBJ1-2, with a possible D match to TRBD1 (6 bases). There are 14 residues in the CDR3. The CDR3 is CASSLPGAYGGHTF. In nucleotides, the CDR3 is TGTGCCAGCAGTCTGCCAGGGGCGTATGGTGGCCACACCTTC.

With regard to this clonotype: This could be a read error, since a much larger clone is one nucleotide away. A read error is likely, as this CDR3 ends without the conserved phenylalanine or tryptophan. CDR3 region: CSARWLAGTPSYNEQFL. The CDR3 DNA reads TGCAGTGCTAGGTGGCTAGCGGGAACCCCCTCCTACAATGAGCAGTTCTTG. The V and J genes are TRBV20-1 and TRBJ2-1; 9 positions match TRBD2. The CDR3 length is 17 residues. The germline V gene has CDR1 DFQATT and CDR2 SNEGSKA (reference sequence). With 3 bases clipped from V and 0 bases from J, the junction kept 9 bases outside the gene matches.

This chain joins TRBV24-1 and TRBJ2-2, with D possibly called TRBD1 or TRBD2 (5 bases each). The germline CDR1 and CDR2 sequences are KGHDR and SFDVKD. This CDR3 has 14 residues. V lost 5 bases and J lost 5, with 11 bases in between. The CDR3 reads CATSGGATTGELFF. CDR3 nucleotide sequence: TGTGCCACCAGTGGAGGGGCCACTACCGGGGAGCTGTTTTTT.

This chain connects TRBV28 to TRBJ2-1; D unclear. Germline V lookup: CDR1 MDHEN, CDR2 SYDVKM. The CDR3 totals 15 residues. The V and J ends lost 3 bases and 7 bases respectively, with 16 bases between them. In DNA form, the CDR3 reads TGTGCCAGCAGTTTCGGCCAGGTTCGAGGAAATGAGCAGTTCTTC. Translation gives CASSFGQVRGNEQFF.

J is TRBJ2-1 and V is TRBV20-1; TRBD2 matches at 11 bases. The CDR3 consists of 19 residues. Germline lookup yields CDR1 DFQATT and CDR2 SNEGSKA (reference sequence). V lost 3 bases, J lost 6 bases, and 19 bases stayed unmatched. The CDR3 region has the DNA TGCAGTGCTAGTGAGTTTGCGGGAGCTAAAGGACTAGCGGGCAATGAGCAGTTCTTC. Protein product: CSASEFAGAKGLAGNEQFF.

As to this clonotype: One end of the junction is discordant with germline, which a read error may explain. The rearrangement uses TRBV6-5 and TRBJ1-2; D not resolved. Germline loops: CDR1 MNHEY, CDR2 SVGAGI. The CDR3 has 13 amino acids. The CDR3 loop reads CASNYSSLYVYTF. CDR3 DNA sequence: TGTGCCAGCAATTACTCTAGCTTATATGTCTACACCTTC.

About this clonotype: The junction departs from the called germline gene at one end, perhaps through a read error. The chain joins TRBV4-1 to TRBJ1-2, with a weak D call TRBD1 (5 bases). There are 14 residues in the CDR3. Germline CDR1 is MGHRA and CDR2 is YSYEKL. The CDR3 region is CARSQDRGGGGYTF. Written as DNA, the CDR3 is TGCGCCAGGAGCCAAGATCGCGGGGGAGGTGGCTACACATTC.

Regarding this clonotype: With a much larger clone just one base away, this may be a read error. V usage is TRBV12-3 or TRBV12-4 and J usage is TRBJ2-7, with 10 bases aligning to TRBD1. The CDR3 length is 15 residues. CDR3 sequence reads: CASSPPGTGVHEPYF. CDR3 DNA: TGTGCCAGCAGTCCTCCCGGGACAGGGGTCCACGAGCCGTACTTC.

This clonotype was seen ten or more times. V usage is TRBV6-2 or TRBV6-3 and J usage is TRBJ2-3; maybe TRBD2 (5 bases). Germline CDR1 is MNHEY and CDR2 is SVGEGT. The CDR3 is 13 residues long. V was trimmed by 6 bases and J by 2 bases, leaving 9 bases between them. CDR3 region: CASRPGNTDTQYF. The CDR3 DNA is TGTGCCAGCAGGCCGGGGAACACAGATACGCAGTATTTT.

The table lists this clonotype with a count of one. Given a much more abundant clone one base away, this may be a read error. V usage is TRBV29-1 and J usage is TRBJ2-3; TRBD1 aligns across 8 bases. The CDR3 loop spans 14 amino acids. Unmatched junction bases numbered 2, after V lost 3 bases and J lost 0 bases. Germline V gene sequence: CDR1 SQVTM, CDR2 ANQGSEA. As DNA, the CDR3 is TGCAGCGTTGATCGACAGGGGAGCACAGATACGCAGTATTTT. This encodes CSVDRQGSTDTQYF.

The chain employs TRBV5-8 and TRBJ1-3; no reliable D call. The germline V gene encodes CDR1 SGHTS and CDR2 YDEGEE. The CDR3 length is 14 residues. Trimming took off 0 bases at V and 4 bases at J, with 8 bases between the two ends. The CDR3 region is CASSLGSKGNTIYF. CDR3 sequence (DNA): TGTGCCAGCAGCTTGGGGTCGAAGGGAAACACCATATATTTT.

The sample holds one count of this clonotype. The junction and the germline gene differ at one end; a read error may be behind it. This chain uses TRBV11-2 with TRBJ2-1; D remains ambiguous. Germline V gene lookup returns CDR1 SGHAT and CDR2 FQNNGV. This CDR3 contains 15 residues. CDR3 amino acids: CTSSLDPSSGAEQFF. In DNA form, the CDR3 reads TGTACCAGCAGCTTAGATCCCTCGTCGGGCGCTGAGCAGTTCTTC.

This clonotype was found a few times. Mismatch with germline at one junction end may stem from a read error. The chain has TRBV11-3 and TRBJ2-5, with a weak D call TRBD2 (6 bases). Germline CDR1 and CDR2: SGHNT and YENEEA. There are 17 residues in the CDR3. CDR3 nucleotides: TGTACCAGCAGTTTAGATCCTGGCGCGAGGAGGGGAAAGACCCAGTACTTC. Its translation is CTSSLDPGARRGKTQYF.

V usage is TRBV28 and J usage is TRBJ2-5; D is unresolved. The CDR3 has 15 amino acids. In germline, CDR1 is MDHEN, CDR2 SYDVKM. V lost 1 base and J lost 5, with 14 bases in between. CDR3 loop: CASSLYSGLRETQYF. For the CDR3, the DNA is TGTGCCAGCAGTTTATACTCGGGCCTCAGGGAGACCCAGTACTTC.

In the case of this clonotype: The junction shows a germline mismatch at one end, possibly a read error. The J gene is TRBJ2-7, the V gene TRBV20-1; D ambiguous. CDR3 length: 11 residues. Germline values: CDR1 DFQATT, CDR2 SNEGSKA (reference sequence). DNA of the CDR3: TGCAGTCCTAGAGATCTGACAATCGAGTACTTC. Its protein product is CSPRDLTIEYF.

This sequence joins TRBV20-1 and TRBJ2-5; 10 bases align to TRBD2. Per germline, CDR1 DFQATT and CDR2 SNEGSKA (reference sequence). V lost 5 bases, J lost 8 bases, and 11 bases stayed unmatched. This CDR3 is built from 14 residues. The CDR3 protein is CSAPRASGGDTQYF. DNA for the CDR3: TGCAGTGCTCCAAGAGCTAGCGGGGGTGACACCCAGTACTTC.

V is TRBV7-3 and J is TRBJ2-3; D might be TRBD1 or TRBD2, each matching 5 bases. From germline, CDR1 is SGHTA and CDR2 FQGTGA. Trimming pared 7 bases from V and 9 bases from J, leaving 23 bases between. CDR3 length: 15 amino acids. The chain's CDR3 is CASNRQGVRGWTQYF. The CDR3 region has the DNA TGTGCCAGCAACCGTCAGGGAGTCCGAGGGTGGACGCAGTATTTT.

About this clonotype itself: This CDR3 is missing its conserved last phenylalanine or tryptophan, likely due to a read error. The genes are TRBV6-1 and TRBJ2-1; 7 positions match TRBD2. Germline V gene sequence: CDR1 MNHNS, CDR2 SASEGT. Trimming at V came to 7 bases and at J to 5 bases, leaving 5 bases not matched to a gene. This CDR3 region has 13 residues. The DNA for the CDR3 is TGTGCCAGCAAGGCGGGGGTGAACAATGAGCAGTTCTTA. Its protein product is CASKAGVNNEQFL.

A word on this clonotype: A junction boundary mismatches the germline segment, possibly from a read error. This chain uses TRBV6-1 with TRBJ1-2; 8 nucleotides line up with TRBD1. This CDR3 is 17 amino acids long. The germline V gene has CDR1 MNHNS and CDR2 SASEGT. The CDR3 loop reads CASSDNIAYRGSYGYIF. The DNA for the CDR3 is TGTGCCAGCAGTGACAATATTGCCTACAGGGGGTCCTATGGCTACATCTTC.

The count of this clonotype is one. Possible read error: a much larger clone is one base away. The genes are TRBV20-1 and TRBJ1-5; a weak D match, TRBD1 (5 bases). The CDR3 loop spans 12 amino acids. V lost 1 base, J lost 11 bases, and 12 bases lay in between. Germline CDR1 DFQATT, CDR2 SNEGSKA (reference sequence). Written as DNA, the CDR3 is TGCAGTGCTAGAGTGACAGACCAGTCCCAGCATTTT. Its protein is CSARVTDQSQHF.

The rearrangement joins TRBV11-3 to TRBJ2-1, with D perhaps matching TRBD1 (5 bases). The germline CDR1 and CDR2 sequences are SGHNT and YENEEA. The CDR3 contains 13 residues. The germline V and J ends were trimmed by 2 bases and 14 bases, with 16 bases remaining between them. The CDR3, as DNA: TGTGCCAGCAGCTTATCGTTGACAGCCCAGGAGTTCTTC. It yields the protein CASSLSLTAQEFF. Variable domain in full (rest from reference TRBV11-3 and TRBJ2-1): EAGVVQSPRYKIIEKKQPVAFWCNPISGHNTLYWYLQNLGQGPELLIRYENEEAVDDSQLPKDRFSAERLKGVDSTLKIQPAELGDSAVYLCASSLSLTAQEFFGPGTRLTVL.

About this clonotype itself: This is likely a read error, given that the CDR3 carries no conserved phenylalanine or tryptophan at its end. The chain links TRBV11-3 to TRBJ2-5; 9 nucleotides match TRBD1. This CDR3 is built from 16 residues. CDR1 is SGHNT and CDR2 is YENEEA in the germline V gene. V dropped 7 bases and J dropped 5; count of bases not matched to a gene: 14. CDR3 amino acids: CASTYRGRRGWETQYL. The CDR3, as DNA: TGTGCCAGCACCTACAGGGGGCGACGTGGTTGGGAGACCCAGTACCTC.

This clonotype has only one observation. One base away lies a much larger clone, so this may be a sequencing read error. Without the conserved terminal phenylalanine or tryptophan, this CDR3 likely stems from a read error. This chain joins TRBV4-2 and TRBJ2-3; no clear D. Trimming removed 5 bases from V and 6 bases from J, with 12 bases in between. CDR1 and CDR2 from the germline V gene are LGHNA and YNFKEQ. This CDR3 has 13 residues. Here the CDR3 reads CASSSHTDDTQYY. In DNA form, the CDR3 reads TGTGCCAGCAGCTCCCACACGGACGATACGCAGTATTAT.